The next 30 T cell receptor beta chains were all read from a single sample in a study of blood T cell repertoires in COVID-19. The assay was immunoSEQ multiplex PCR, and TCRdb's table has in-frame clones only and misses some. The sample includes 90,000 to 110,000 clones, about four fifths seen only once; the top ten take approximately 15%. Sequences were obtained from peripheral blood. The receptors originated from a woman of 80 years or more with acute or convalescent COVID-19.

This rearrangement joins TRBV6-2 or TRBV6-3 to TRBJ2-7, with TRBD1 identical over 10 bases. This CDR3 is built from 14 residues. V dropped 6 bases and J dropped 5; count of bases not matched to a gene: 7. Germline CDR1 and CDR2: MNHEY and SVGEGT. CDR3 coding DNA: TGTGCCAGCAGCTCCGGGACAGGGGTCCACGAGCAGTACGTC. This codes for CASSSGTGVHEQYV.

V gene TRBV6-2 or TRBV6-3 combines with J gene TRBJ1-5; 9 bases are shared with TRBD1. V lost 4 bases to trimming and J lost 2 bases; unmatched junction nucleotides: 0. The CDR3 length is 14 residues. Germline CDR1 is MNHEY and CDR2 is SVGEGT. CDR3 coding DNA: TGTGCCAGCAGTTGGACAGGGGGCAATCAGCCCCAGCATTTT. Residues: CASSWTGGNQPQHF.

The CDR3 nucleotides read TGTGCCATCAGACAACAGGACAGGGAACGCGAGCAGTACTTC. This gives the protein CAIRQQDREREQYF. The rearrangement joins TRBV10-3 to TRBJ2-7; TRBD1 matches at 8 bases. J was trimmed by 6 bases and V by 6 bases; bases with no gene match: 10. The germline V gene has CDR1 ENHRY and CDR2 SYGVKD. The CDR3 totals 14 residues.

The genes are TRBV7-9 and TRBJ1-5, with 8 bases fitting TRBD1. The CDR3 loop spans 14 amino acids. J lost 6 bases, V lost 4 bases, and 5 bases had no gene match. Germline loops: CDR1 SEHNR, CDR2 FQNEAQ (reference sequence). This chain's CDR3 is CASSSTGEFQPQHF. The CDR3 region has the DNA TGTGCCAGCAGCTCGACAGGGGAGTTTCAGCCCCAGCATTTT.

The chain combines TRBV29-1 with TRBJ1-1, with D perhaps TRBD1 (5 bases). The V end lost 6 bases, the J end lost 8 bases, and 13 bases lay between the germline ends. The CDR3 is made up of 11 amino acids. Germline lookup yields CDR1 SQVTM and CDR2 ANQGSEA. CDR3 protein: CSVAGEFEAFF. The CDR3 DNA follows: TGCAGCGTCGCGGGGGAATTCGAAGCTTTCTTT.

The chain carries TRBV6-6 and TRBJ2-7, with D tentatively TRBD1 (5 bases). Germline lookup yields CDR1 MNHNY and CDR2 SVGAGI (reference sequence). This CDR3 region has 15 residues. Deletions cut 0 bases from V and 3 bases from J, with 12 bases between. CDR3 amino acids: CASSYSNNGHYEQYF. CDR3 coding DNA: TGTGCCAGCAGTTACTCGAATAACGGACACTACGAGCAGTACTTC.

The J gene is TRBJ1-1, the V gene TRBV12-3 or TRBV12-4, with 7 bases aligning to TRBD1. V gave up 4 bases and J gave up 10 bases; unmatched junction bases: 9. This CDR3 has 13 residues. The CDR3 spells CASSSKQGSSAFF. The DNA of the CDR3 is TGTGCCAGCAGTTCCAAACAGGGGTCATCAGCTTTCTTT.

For the CDR3, the DNA is TGCAGTGCTAGTAACAGGGGATCCGAGCAGTACTTC. It encodes CSASNRGSEQYF. This sequence joins TRBV20-1 and TRBJ2-7, with 7 bases aligning to TRBD1. Germline-derived CDR1 and CDR2 are DFQATT and SNEGSKA (reference sequence). This CDR3 contains 12 residues. Losses at the gene ends were 3 bases for V and 6 bases for J; bases not matched to a gene: 5.

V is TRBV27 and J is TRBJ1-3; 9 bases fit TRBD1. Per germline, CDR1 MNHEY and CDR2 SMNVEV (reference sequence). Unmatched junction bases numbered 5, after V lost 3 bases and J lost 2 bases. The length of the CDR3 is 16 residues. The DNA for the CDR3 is TGTGCCAGCAGTTTCACAGGGGGCAACCCTGGAAACACCATATATTTT. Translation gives CASSFTGGNPGNTIYF.

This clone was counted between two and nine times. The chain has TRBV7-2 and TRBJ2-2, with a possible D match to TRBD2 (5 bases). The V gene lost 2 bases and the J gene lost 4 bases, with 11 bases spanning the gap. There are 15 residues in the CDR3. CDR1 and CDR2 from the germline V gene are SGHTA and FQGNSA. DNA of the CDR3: TGTGCCAGCAGCTTAAGTGCTAGCAGCACCGGGGAGCTGTTTTTT. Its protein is CASSLSASSTGELFF.

The CDR3 region is CAIKHTVSDTQYF. The CDR3 DNA sequence: TGTGCCATCAAGCATACAGTTTCAGATACGCAGTATTTT. The chain couples TRBV10-3 to TRBJ2-3; no definite D call. CDR1 and CDR2 from the germline V gene are ENHRY and SYGVKD. Trimming cost V 7 bases and J 4 bases, with 12 bases left between them. The CDR3 consists of 13 residues.

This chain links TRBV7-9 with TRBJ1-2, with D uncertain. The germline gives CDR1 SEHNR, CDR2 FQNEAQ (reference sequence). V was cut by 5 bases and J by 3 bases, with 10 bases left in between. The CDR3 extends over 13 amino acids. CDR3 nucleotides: TGTGCCAGCAGCCTTCTTGACTACTATGGCTACACCTTC. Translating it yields CASSLLDYYGYTF.

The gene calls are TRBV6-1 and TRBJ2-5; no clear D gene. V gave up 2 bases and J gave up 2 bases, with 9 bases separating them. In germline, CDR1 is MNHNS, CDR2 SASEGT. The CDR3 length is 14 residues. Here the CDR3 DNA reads TGTGCCAGCAGTGAATCCACAGCTCAAGAGACCCAGTACTTC. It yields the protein CASSESTAQETQYF.

The CDR3 spells CASSPGLFYNEQFF. In DNA, the CDR3 is TGTGCCAGCAGCCCGGGACTATTTTACAATGAGCAGTTCTTC. The V and J genes are TRBV6-1 and TRBJ2-1; 7 bases agree with TRBD2. V lost 6 bases to trimming and J lost 4 bases; unmatched junction nucleotides: 6. Per the germline V gene, CDR1 is MNHNS and CDR2 is SASEGT. The CDR3 spans 14 residues.

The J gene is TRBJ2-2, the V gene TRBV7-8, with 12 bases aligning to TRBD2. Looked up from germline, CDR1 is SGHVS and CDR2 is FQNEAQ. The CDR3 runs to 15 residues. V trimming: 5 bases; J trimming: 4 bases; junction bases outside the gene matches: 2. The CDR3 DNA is TGTGCCAGCAGCGGGGGACTAGCGGGCACCGGGGAGCTGTTTTTT. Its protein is CASSGGLAGTGELFF.

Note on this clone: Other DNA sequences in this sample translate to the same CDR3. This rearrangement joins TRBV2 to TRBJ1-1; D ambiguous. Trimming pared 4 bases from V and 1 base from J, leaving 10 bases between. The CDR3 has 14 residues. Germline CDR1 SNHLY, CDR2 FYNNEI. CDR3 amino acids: CASSVERGNTEAFF. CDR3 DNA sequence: TGTGCCAGCAGTGTAGAGCGGGGGAACACTGAAGCTTTCTTT.

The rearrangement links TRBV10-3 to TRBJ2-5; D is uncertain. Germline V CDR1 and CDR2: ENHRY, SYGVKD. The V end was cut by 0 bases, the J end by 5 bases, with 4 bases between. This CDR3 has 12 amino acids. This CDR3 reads CAISESAETQYF. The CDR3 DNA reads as TGTGCCATCAGTGAGTCTGCGGAGACCCAGTACTTC.

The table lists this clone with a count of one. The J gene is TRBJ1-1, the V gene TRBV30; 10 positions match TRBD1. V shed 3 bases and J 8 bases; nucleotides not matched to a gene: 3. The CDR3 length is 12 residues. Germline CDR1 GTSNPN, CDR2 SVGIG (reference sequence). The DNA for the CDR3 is TGTGCCTGGAGGGGGGGACAGGGGGAAGCTTTCTTT. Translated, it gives CAWRGGQGEAFF.

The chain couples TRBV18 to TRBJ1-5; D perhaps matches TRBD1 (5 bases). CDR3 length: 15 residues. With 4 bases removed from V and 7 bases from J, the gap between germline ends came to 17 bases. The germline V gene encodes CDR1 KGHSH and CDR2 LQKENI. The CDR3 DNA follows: TGTGCCAGCTCACTGCGGCAAGGGGACTTGCAGCCCCAGCATTTT. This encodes CASSLRQGDLQPQHF.

This chain's CDR3 is CASSGQGIGLLEAFF. CDR3 coding DNA: TGTGCCAGTAGCGGACAGGGGATCGGCTTGCTTGAAGCTTTCTTT. The chain carries TRBV19 and TRBJ1-1; 9 bases line up with TRBD1. CDR1 is LNHDA and CDR2 is SQIVND in the germline V gene (reference sequence). This CDR3 has 15 amino acids. V was clipped by 6 bases and J by 7 bases; unmatched bases: 12.

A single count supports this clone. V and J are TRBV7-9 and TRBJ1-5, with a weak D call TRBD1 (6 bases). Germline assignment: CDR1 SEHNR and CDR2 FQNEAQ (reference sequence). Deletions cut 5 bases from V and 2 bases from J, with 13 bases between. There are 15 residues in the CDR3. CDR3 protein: CASSEDRYGNQPQHF. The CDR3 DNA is TGTGCCAGCAGCGAAGACAGGTACGGCAATCAGCCCCAGCATTTT.

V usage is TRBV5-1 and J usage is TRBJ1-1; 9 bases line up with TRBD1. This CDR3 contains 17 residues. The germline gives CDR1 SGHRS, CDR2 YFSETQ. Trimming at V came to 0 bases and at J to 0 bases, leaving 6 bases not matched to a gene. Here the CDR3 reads CASSLAGTGLLNTEAFF. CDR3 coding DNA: TGCGCCAGCAGCTTGGCAGGGACAGGGCTATTGAACACTGAAGCTTTCTTT. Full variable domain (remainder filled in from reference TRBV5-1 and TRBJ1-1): KAGVTQTPRYLIKTRGQQVTLSCSPISGHRSVSWYQQTPGQGLQFLFEYFSETQRNKGNFPGRFSGRQFSNSRSEMNVSTLELGDSALYLCASSLAGTGLLNTEAFFGQGTRLTVV.

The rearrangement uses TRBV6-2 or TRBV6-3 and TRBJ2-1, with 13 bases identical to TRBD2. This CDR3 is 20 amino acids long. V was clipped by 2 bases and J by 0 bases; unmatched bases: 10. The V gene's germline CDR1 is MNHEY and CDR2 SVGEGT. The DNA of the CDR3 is TGTGCCAGCAGTTACCAGACTAGCGGGAGGCTTGGGGGCTCCTACAATGAGCAGTTCTTC. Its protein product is CASSYQTSGRLGGSYNEQFF.

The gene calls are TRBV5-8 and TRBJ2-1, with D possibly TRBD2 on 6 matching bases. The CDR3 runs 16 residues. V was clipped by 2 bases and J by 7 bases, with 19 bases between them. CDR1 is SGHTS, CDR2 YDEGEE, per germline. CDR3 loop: CASSFYLGGEENEQFF. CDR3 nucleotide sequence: TGTGCCAGCAGCTTTTATTTAGGCGGGGAAGAGAATGAGCAGTTCTTC. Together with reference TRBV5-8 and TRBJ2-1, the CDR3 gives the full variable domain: EAGVTQSPTHLIKTRGQQATLRCSPISGHTSVYWYQQALGLGLQFLLWYDEGEERNRGNFPPRFSGRQFPNYSSELNVNALELEDSALYLCASSFYLGGEENEQFFGPGTRLTVL.

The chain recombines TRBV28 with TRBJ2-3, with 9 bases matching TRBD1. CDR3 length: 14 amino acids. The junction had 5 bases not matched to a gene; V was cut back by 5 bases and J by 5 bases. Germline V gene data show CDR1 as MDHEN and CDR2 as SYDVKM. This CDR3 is CASSHRGPVDTQYF. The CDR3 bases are TGTGCCAGCAGTCACAGGGGGCCCGTAGATACGCAGTATTTT.

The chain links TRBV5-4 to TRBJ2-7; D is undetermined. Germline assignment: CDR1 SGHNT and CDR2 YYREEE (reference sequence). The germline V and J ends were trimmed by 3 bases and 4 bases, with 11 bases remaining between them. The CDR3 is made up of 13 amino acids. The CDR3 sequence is CASSSSSSYEQYF. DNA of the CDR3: TGTGCCAGCAGCTCCAGTTCCTCATACGAGCAGTACTTC.

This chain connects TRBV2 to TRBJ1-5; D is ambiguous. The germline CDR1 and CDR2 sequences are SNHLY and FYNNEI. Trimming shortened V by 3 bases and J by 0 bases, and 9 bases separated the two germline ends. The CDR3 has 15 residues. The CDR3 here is CASSDSVYSNQPQHF. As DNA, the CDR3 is TGTGCCAGCAGTGATTCCGTTTATAGCAATCAGCCCCAGCATTTT.

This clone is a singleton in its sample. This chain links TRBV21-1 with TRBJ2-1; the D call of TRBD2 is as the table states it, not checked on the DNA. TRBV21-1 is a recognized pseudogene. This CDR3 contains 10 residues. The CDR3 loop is CASTLYEQFF. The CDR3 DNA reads TGTGCCAGCACCCTGTATGAGCAGTTCTTC.

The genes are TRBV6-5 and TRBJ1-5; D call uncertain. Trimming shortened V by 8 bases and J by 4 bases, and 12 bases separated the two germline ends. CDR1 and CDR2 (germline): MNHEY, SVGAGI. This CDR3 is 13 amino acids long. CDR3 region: CASARERNQPQHF. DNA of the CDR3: TGTGCCAGCGCTCGGGAGAGGAATCAGCCCCAGCATTTT.

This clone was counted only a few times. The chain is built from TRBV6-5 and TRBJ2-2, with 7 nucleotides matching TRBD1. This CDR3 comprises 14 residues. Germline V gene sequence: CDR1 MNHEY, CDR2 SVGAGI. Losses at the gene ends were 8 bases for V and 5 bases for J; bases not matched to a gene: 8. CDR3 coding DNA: TGTGCCAGCGCGACAGGGCGTCGGACCGGGGAGCTGTTTTTT. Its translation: CASATGRRTGELFF.